This entry lists 4 T cell receptor beta chains sequenced from one sample in a study of blood T cell repertoires in COVID-19. Here immunoSEQ multiplex PCR was the method, and the copy in TCRdb shows in-frame clones only, minus some. The table lists approximately 140,000 clones, more than 75% of them singletons. Sequenced input: peripheral blood. These receptors came from a man aged 80 or over with acute or convalescent COVID-19.

The V gene is TRBV5-1, the J gene TRBJ1-2, with 7 bases that match TRBD1. The J segment lost 4 bases and the V segment lost 3 bases, leaving 6 bases of the junction unmatched. Germline values: CDR1 SGHRS, CDR2 YFSETQ. This CDR3 has 14 residues. The CDR3 DNA sequence: TGCGCCAGCAGCTCTGGAGCAGGGGGCTATGGCTACACCTTC. Protein: CASSSGAGGYGYTF.

This clone occurred a few times. The chain employs TRBV13 and TRBJ2-5; a weak D match, TRBD1 (5 bases). Germline V gene sequence: CDR1 PRHDT, CDR2 FYEKMQ (reference sequence). The CDR3 contains 15 residues. Trimming cost V 2 bases and J 5 bases, with 15 bases left between them. The DNA of the CDR3 is TGTGCCAGCAGCTTATTTTCCAGGGAATCGGAGACCCAGTACTTC. This encodes CASSLFSRESETQYF.

This chain uses TRBV19 with TRBJ1-5, with a weak D call TRBD1 (5 bases). The V gene's germline CDR1 is LNHDA and CDR2 SQIVND (reference sequence). V lost 1 base and J 7 bases, leaving 11 bases between the germline ends. This CDR3 comprises 14 residues. DNA for the CDR3: TGTGCCAGTAGTATAGGGTCAGGGTCCCAGCCCCAGCATTTT. It codes for CASSIGSGSQPQHF.

The chain has TRBV3-1 (or the pseudogene TRBV3-2) and TRBJ2-5; D gene ambiguous. From germline, CDR1 is LGHDT and CDR2 YNNKEL (reference sequence). V was shortened by 5 bases and J by 5 bases, with 9 bases between the two germline ends. The CDR3 is 12 residues long. For the CDR3, the DNA is TGTGCCAGCAGCTCACTGAGGGAGACCCAGTACTTC. Its translation is CASSSLRETQYF.